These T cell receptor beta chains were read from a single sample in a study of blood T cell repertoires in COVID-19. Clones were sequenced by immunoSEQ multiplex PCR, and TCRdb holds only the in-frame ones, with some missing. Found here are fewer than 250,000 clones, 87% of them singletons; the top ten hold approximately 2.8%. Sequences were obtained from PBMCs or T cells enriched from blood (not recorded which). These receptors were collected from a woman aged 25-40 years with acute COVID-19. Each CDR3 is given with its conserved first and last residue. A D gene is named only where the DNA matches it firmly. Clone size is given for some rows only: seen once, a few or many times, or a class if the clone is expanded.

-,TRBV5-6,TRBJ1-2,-,CASSLDGGHGYTF
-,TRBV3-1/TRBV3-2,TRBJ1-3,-,CASSHRTAGNTIYF
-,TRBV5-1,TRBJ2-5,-,CASSLNLSPETQYF
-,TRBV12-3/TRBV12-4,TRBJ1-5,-,CASSLGRGQPQHF
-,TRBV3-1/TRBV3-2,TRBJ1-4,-,CASSPPAGGSEKLFF
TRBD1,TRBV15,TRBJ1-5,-,CASARDRGPNQPQHF
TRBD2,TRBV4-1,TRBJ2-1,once,CASSGGTEQFF
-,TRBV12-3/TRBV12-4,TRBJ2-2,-,CASSLWSTGELFF
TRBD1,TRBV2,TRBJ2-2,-,CASSEKGQGFAGELFF
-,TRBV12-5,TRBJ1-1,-,CASLVGDTEAFF
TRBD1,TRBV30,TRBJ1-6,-,CAGWDRGWSPLHF
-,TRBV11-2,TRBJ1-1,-,CASSLLTGLNTEAFF
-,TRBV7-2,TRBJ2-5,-,CASSLAPRETQYF
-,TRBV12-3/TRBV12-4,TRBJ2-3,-,CASSDSFDTQYF
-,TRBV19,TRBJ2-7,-,CASSIGPVDSGSYEQYF
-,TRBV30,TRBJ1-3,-,CAWSVGQHSGNTIYF
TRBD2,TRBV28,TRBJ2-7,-,CASSLAGNLYEQYF
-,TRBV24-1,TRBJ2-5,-,CATSDGKQETQYF
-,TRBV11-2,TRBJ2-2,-,CASSRTLPNTGELFF
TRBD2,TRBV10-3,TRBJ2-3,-,CAISPSGGNTDTQYF
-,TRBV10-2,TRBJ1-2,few,CASSERSNYGYTF
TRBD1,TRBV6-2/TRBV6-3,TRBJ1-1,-,CASSYSIRSGQGTMNTEAFF